These 31 T cell receptor beta chains were all obtained from the same sample, sequenced in a study of T cell responses to AZD1222 COVID-19 vaccine. Generated by immunoSEQ multiplex PCR, the TCRdb table keeps only in-frame clones and is missing some. The sample carries around 150,000 clones, around nine tenths recorded once. This specimen consisted of peripheral blood, obtained 28 days after the second AZD1222 dose. Receptors originate from an adult who received the AZD1222 COVID-19 vaccine.

This clone appeared a few times. The CDR3 DNA is TGTGCCAGCAGCTTGATACGAGGAGAAAAACTGTTTTTT. It translates to CASSLIRGEKLFF. The V and J genes are TRBV5-8 and TRBJ1-4; D unclear. Trimming left V 1 base short and J 8 bases short, with 9 bases between. CDR1 and CDR2 (germline): SGHTS, YDEGEE. The CDR3 has 13 amino acids.

The chain employs TRBV7-2 and TRBJ1-1, with TRBD1 identical over 7 bases. This CDR3 is built from 15 residues. CDR1 and CDR2 (germline): SGHTA, FQGNSA. V trimming: 5 bases; J trimming: 2 bases; junction bases outside the gene matches: 8. This CDR3 reads CASSAYRGHNTEAFF. The CDR3 DNA is TGTGCCAGCAGCGCATACAGGGGTCACAACACTGAAGCTTTCTTT.

This chain links TRBV10-3 with TRBJ2-7, with 8 bases matching TRBD1. The CDR3 runs to 14 residues. The germline CDR1 and CDR2 sequences are ENHRY and SYGVKD. With V trimmed by 6 bases and J by 6 bases, 10 bases remained unmatched. The CDR3 protein is CAIRRDRSPLEQYF. CDR3 in DNA: TGTGCCATCAGGAGGGACAGGTCGCCCCTCGAGCAGTACTTC.

V is TRBV5-1 and J is TRBJ2-5, with D unresolved. Per the germline V gene, CDR1 is SGHRS and CDR2 is YFSETQ. The CDR3 has 13 amino acids. Trimming removed 4 bases from V and 0 bases from J, with 7 bases in between. CDR3 sequence reads: CASSRGDQETQYF. Written as DNA, the CDR3 is TGCGCCAGCAGCCGTGGGGACCAAGAGACCCAGTACTTC.

The rearrangement joins TRBV7-2 to TRBJ2-3; no firm D call. CDR1 is SGHTA and CDR2 is FQGNSA in the germline V gene. V was pared by 3 bases and J by 4 bases, with 14 bases between. The CDR3 has 15 amino acids. CDR3 region: CASSLGLSVSDTQYF. The CDR3 nucleotides are TGTGCCAGCAGCTTGGGCCTATCGGTATCAGATACGCAGTATTTT. Looking up the rest from reference TRBV7-2 and TRBJ2-3 gives the full variable domain: GAGVSQSPSNKVTEKGKDVELRCDPISGHTALYWYRQSLGQGLEFLIYFQGNSAPDKSGLPSDRFSAERTGGSVSTLTIQRTQQEDSAVYLCASSLGLSVSDTQYFGPGTRLTVL.

The chain employs TRBV5-1 and TRBJ2-7; 9 nucleotides agree with TRBD1. The CDR3 has 14 residues. Germline CDR1 SGHRS, CDR2 YFSETQ. V lost 0 bases and J lost 2; bases outside the gene matches: 0. The CDR3 DNA reads TGCGCCAGCAGCTTGGGACAGGGGGCCTACGAGCAGTACTTC. It specifies CASSLGQGAYEQYF.

This sequence joins TRBV7-9 and TRBJ1-6; no clear D gene. The CDR3 has 16 amino acids. Trimming pared 5 bases from V and 7 bases from J, leaving 18 bases between. The V gene's germline CDR1 is SEHNR and CDR2 FQNEAQ (reference sequence). In DNA form, the CDR3 reads TGTGCCAGCAGCCTCCCAGGCACAGTGCAGAATTCACCCCTCCACTTT. The encoded protein is CASSLPGTVQNSPLHF.

A remark on this clone: Mismatch with germline at one junction end may stem from a read error. This chain connects TRBV5-4 to TRBJ2-7; D is undetermined. CDR1 and CDR2 (germline): SGHNT, YYREEE (reference sequence). The CDR3 is 14 residues long. The CDR3, as DNA: TGTGCCAGCAGCCCTCGTGGTGGGTCGAAACACCAGATCTTC. Amino acids: CASSPRGGSKHQIF. Variable domain in full (rest from reference TRBV5-4 and TRBJ2-7): ETGVTQSPTHLIKTRGQQVTLRCSSQSGHNTVSWYQQALGQGPQFIFQYYREEENGRGNFPPRFSGLQFPNYSSELNVNALELDDSALYLCASSPRGGSKHQIFGPGTRLTVT.

The chain employs TRBV2 and TRBJ2-5; tentative D call: TRBD2 (6 bases). In germline, CDR1 is SNHLY, CDR2 FYNNEI. CDR3 length: 14 residues. V lost 6 bases to trimming and J lost 5 bases, with 16 bases between them. CDR3 residues: CASSLRGAGETQYF. In DNA form, the CDR3 reads TGTGCCAGCAGCCTTCGCGGGGCGGGGGAGACCCAGTACTTC.

This chain links TRBV7-8 with TRBJ2-1, with 12 bases matching TRBD2. Trimming took 3 bases from V and 10 from J; bases not matched to a gene: 1. Germline loops: CDR1 SGHVS, CDR2 FQNEAQ. This CDR3 has 13 residues. CDR3 residues: CASSFGLAGEQFF. The CDR3 DNA follows: TGTGCCAGCAGCTTTGGACTAGCGGGAGAGCAGTTCTTC.

The rearrangement links TRBV27 to TRBJ1-2; perhaps TRBD1 as D (5 bases). The CDR3 is made up of 14 amino acids. Per the germline V gene, CDR1 is MNHEY and CDR2 is SMNVEV (reference sequence). Trimming left V 7 bases short and J 0 bases short, with 12 bases between. As DNA, the CDR3 is TGTGCCAGCACAACTCCGGGGGCTAACTATGGCTACACCTTC. Residues: CASTTPGANYGYTF.

The V and J genes are TRBV27 and TRBJ2-1, with 8 bases lining up with TRBD2. Germline-derived CDR1 and CDR2 are MNHEY and SMNVEV (reference sequence). The CDR3 consists of 14 residues. Trimming took 5 bases from V and 5 from J; bases not matched to a gene: 5. CDR3 sequence (DNA): TGTGCCAGCAGTGTAATGCGGGAGGACAATGAGCAGTTCTTC. Its translation is CASSVMREDNEQFF.

The rearrangement joins TRBV7-9 to TRBJ1-2; no definite D call. CDR1 is SEHNR, CDR2 FQNEAQ, per germline (reference sequence). The CDR3 is 12 amino acids. Trimming removed 4 bases at V and 5 bases at J, with 8 bases between. The CDR3 region is CASSSINYGYTF. The CDR3 DNA is TGTGCCAGCAGCTCTATCAATTATGGCTACACCTTC.

The chain couples TRBV6-5 to TRBJ1-5, with a possible D match to TRBD1 (5 bases). The CDR3 is 16 residues long. Germline V gene lookup returns CDR1 MNHEY and CDR2 SVGAGI. V lost 3 bases, J lost 5 bases, and 17 bases lay in between. In DNA form, the CDR3 reads TGTGCCAGCAGTTATAGAAACTCCCGGGGGGATCAGCCCCAGCATTTT. It yields the protein CASSYRNSRGDQPQHF.

The genes are TRBV25-1 and TRBJ1-2; 7 nucleotides line up with TRBD1. Germline lookup yields CDR1 MGHDK and CDR2 SYGVNS. The CDR3 runs 17 residues. V lost 3 bases, J lost 7 bases, and 17 bases stayed unmatched. CDR3: CASSDPGTTGAIGGYTF. The CDR3 nucleotides read TGTGCCAGCAGTGACCCGGGGACCACAGGGGCGATAGGTGGCTACACCTTC.

This clone was counted a few times. V and J are TRBV27 and TRBJ1-1; D is unclear. There are 13 residues in the CDR3. V shed 4 bases and J shed 0 bases, with 6 bases lying between them. Germline V gene sequence: CDR1 MNHEY, CDR2 SMNVEV (reference sequence). The DNA for the CDR3 is TGTGCCAGCAGTTCAACCGTGAACACTGAAGCTTTCTTT. Translated, it gives CASSSTVNTEAFF.

The CDR3 nucleotides read TGTGCCAGCAGGAGCCTCGGCAACGAGCAGTACTTC. Encoded protein: CASRSLGNEQYF. V gene TRBV6-5 combines with J gene TRBJ2-7; D not resolved. The CDR3 contains 12 residues. Germline V lookup: CDR1 MNHEY, CDR2 SVGAGI. V shed 6 bases and J shed 5 bases, with 11 bases lying between them.

This chain connects TRBV2 to TRBJ2-1, with D perhaps given as TRBD1 or TRBD2 (5 bases each). Germline CDR1 reads SNHLY; CDR2 reads FYNNEI. CDR3 size: 14 residues. The V gene lost 4 bases and the J gene lost 7 bases, with 14 bases spanning the gap. The CDR3 DNA follows: TGTGCCAGCAGTGTTAGGGCAGGGACGAATGAGCAGTTCTTC. It encodes CASSVRAGTNEQFF.

The chain combines TRBV29-1 with TRBJ1-2; D is uncertain. From germline, CDR1 is SQVTM and CDR2 ANQGSEA. CDR3 length: 13 amino acids. V lost 6 bases and J 0 bases, leaving 11 bases between the germline ends. CDR3 nucleotides: TGCAGCGTCCCCGGACCCTCTAACTATGGCTACACCTTC. Amino acids: CSVPGPSNYGYTF.

The chain couples TRBV7-9 to TRBJ2-7, with 7 bases that match TRBD1. The germline V gene has CDR1 SEHNR and CDR2 FQNEAQ (reference sequence). V lost 5 bases, J lost 0 bases, and 10 bases stayed unmatched. This CDR3 has 16 residues. CDR3 nucleotide sequence: TGTGCCAGCAGCCCAACCGGGACAGTCAGCTCCTACGAGCAGTACTTC. Residues: CASSPTGTVSSYEQYF.

The chain is built from TRBV10-3 and TRBJ1-1; tentatively, D is TRBD1 (6 bases). Trimming left V 2 bases short and J 6 bases short, with 10 bases between. In germline, CDR1 is ENHRY, CDR2 SYGVKD. The CDR3 sequence is 13 residues long. CDR3 nucleotide sequence: TGTGCCATCAGTGAGCACAGGGAGGCTGAAGCTTTCTTT. It translates to CAISEHREAEAFF.

This rearrangement joins TRBV5-1 to TRBJ2-5, with TRBD1 as a possible D gene (6 bases). CDR3 size: 15 residues. Trimming removed 1 base at V and 2 bases at J, with 12 bases between. Looked up from germline, CDR1 is SGHRS and CDR2 is YFSETQ. The DNA for the CDR3 is TGCGCCAGCAGCTTGTTGGGGGCCGGGCAAGAGACCCAGTACTTC. Protein: CASSLLGAGQETQYF.

The chain employs TRBV18 and TRBJ1-6, with 10 bases identical to TRBD1. Trimming took 4 bases from V and 9 from J; bases not matched to a gene: 6. Germline CDR1 and CDR2: KGHSH and LQKENI. The CDR3 extends over 15 amino acids. Here the CDR3 reads CASSQGQGVSSPLHF. The CDR3 coding sequence is TGTGCCAGCTCACAAGGACAGGGGGTATCTTCACCCCTCCACTTT.

The chain links TRBV7-9 to TRBJ2-1; 11 bases are shared with TRBD2. Germline assignment: CDR1 SEHNR and CDR2 FQNEAQ (reference sequence). The trim removed 3 bases at V and 4 bases at J, leaving 2 bases unmatched. This CDR3 is 15 amino acids long. The CDR3 DNA follows: TGTGCCAGCAGCTTGGGACTAGCGGAATACAATGAGCAGTTCTTC. Protein: CASSLGLAEYNEQFF.

The V gene is TRBV29-1, the J gene TRBJ2-3; D perhaps matches TRBD2 (5 bases). Germline V gene sequence: CDR1 SQVTM, CDR2 ANQGSEA. V dropped 5 bases and J dropped 4 bases, with 13 bases sitting between them. This CDR3 has 13 residues. CDR3 DNA: TGCAGCGTTTCGCTAGCTCGAGCAGATACGCAGTATTTT. It codes for CSVSLARADTQYF.

This clone has only one observation. The chain's CDR3 is CSASSLAGVDTGELFF. The CDR3 DNA sequence: TGCAGTGCTAGTTCCCTAGCGGGAGTCGACACCGGGGAGCTGTTTTTT. The chain recombines TRBV20-1 with TRBJ2-2, with 10 bases that match TRBD2. Germline V gene lookup returns CDR1 DFQATT and CDR2 SNEGSKA (reference sequence). Trimming removed 3 bases from V and 3 bases from J; junction bases left unmatched: 7. The CDR3 spans 16 residues.

The rearrangement joins TRBV19 to TRBJ1-2; maybe TRBD1 (6 bases). The CDR3 length is 14 residues. CDR1 is LNHDA, CDR2 SQIVND, per germline (reference sequence). Trimming took 3 bases from V and 8 from J, leaving 16 bases between them. DNA for the CDR3: TGTGCCAGTAGTATCCCACAGGGTGTGAGCGGCTACACCTTC. Its translation: CASSIPQGVSGYTF.

In this sample, this clone turned up once. V gene TRBV7-2 combines with J gene TRBJ1-2; 7 bases fit TRBD1. CDR1 and CDR2 from the germline V gene are SGHTA and FQGNSA. Unmatched junction bases numbered 2, after V lost 0 bases and J lost 4 bases. CDR3 length: 14 residues. CDR3 protein: CASSLAGGGYGYTF. In DNA form, the CDR3 reads TGTGCCAGCAGCTTAGCAGGGGGCGGCTATGGCTACACCTTC.

The CDR3 loop is CASSVDLAGSYGYTF. CDR3 sequence (DNA): TGTGCCAGCAGCGTAGATCTAGCAGGGTCCTATGGCTACACCTTC. The V and J genes are TRBV9 and TRBJ1-2, with D possibly matching TRBD1 (5 bases). Germline assignment: CDR1 SGDLS and CDR2 YYNGEE. The CDR3 runs 15 residues. V lost 0 bases to trimming and J lost 4 bases, with 13 bases between them.

The rearrangement joins TRBV15 to TRBJ2-7; 7 nucleotides line up with TRBD1. Germline V CDR1 and CDR2: LNHNV, YYDKDF (reference sequence). The trim removed 5 bases at V and 0 bases at J, leaving 4 bases unmatched. This CDR3 spans 14 amino acids. This CDR3 reads CATSGQALSYEQYF. In DNA, the CDR3 is TGTGCCACCAGCGGACAGGCCCTCTCCTACGAGCAGTACTTC.

The V and J genes are TRBV29-1 and TRBJ2-7; 10 bases agree with TRBD1. The germline V gene encodes CDR1 SQVTM and CDR2 ANQGSEA. After removal of 3 bases from V and 5 bases from J, the junction contained 7 bases not matched to a gene. The CDR3 loop spans 14 amino acids. The CDR3 sequence is CSVDRGQGIDEQYF. In DNA, the CDR3 is TGCAGCGTTGATAGGGGACAGGGGATCGACGAGCAGTACTTC.